The text below deals with one T cell receptor (beta chain). V lost 5 bases, J lost 0 bases, and 10 bases lay in between. The germline gives CDR1 LGHNT, CDR2 FRNRAP. CDR3 length: 14 amino acids. This specimen belongs to a study of blood T cell repertoires in COVID-19. Study summary: Sources were T cells, B-cell-depleted T cells, or PBMCs; the material itself was cDNA or gDNA.

Sequencing used immunoSEQ multiplex PCR; TCRdb keeps in-frame clones, though not all of them. The sample holds approximately 75,000 clones, roughly 87% seen once. The chain recombines TRBV12-5 with TRBJ1-1, with D perhaps TRBD1 (5 bases). The sequence was collected from a man between 45 and 60 years old with acute or convalescent COVID-19. What was sequenced was peripheral blood. The chain's CDR3 is CASGTGLMNTEAFF. The CDR3, as DNA: TGTGCTAGTGGTACGGGACTGATGAACACTGAAGCTTTCTTT.